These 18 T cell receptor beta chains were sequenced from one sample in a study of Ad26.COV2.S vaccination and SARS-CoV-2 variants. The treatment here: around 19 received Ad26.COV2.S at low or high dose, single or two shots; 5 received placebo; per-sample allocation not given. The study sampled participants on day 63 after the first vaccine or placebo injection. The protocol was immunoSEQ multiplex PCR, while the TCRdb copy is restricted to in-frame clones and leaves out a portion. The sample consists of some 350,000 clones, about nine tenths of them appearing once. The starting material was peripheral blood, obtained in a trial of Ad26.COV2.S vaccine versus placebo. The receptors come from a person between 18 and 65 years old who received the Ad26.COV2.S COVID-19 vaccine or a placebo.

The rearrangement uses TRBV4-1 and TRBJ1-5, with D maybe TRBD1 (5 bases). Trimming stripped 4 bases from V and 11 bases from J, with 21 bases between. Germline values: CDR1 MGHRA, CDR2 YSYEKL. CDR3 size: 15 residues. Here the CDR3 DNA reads TGCGCCAGCAGCCTCAAAGGACATCTCCCCGGGGCCCAGCATTTT. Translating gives CASSLKGHLPGAQHF.

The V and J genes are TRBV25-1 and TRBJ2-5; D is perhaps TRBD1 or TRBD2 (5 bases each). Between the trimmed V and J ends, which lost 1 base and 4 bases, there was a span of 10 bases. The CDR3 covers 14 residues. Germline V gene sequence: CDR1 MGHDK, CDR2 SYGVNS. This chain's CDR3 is CASSEWGIGETQYF. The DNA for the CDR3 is TGTGCCAGCAGTGAATGGGGGATCGGAGAGACCCAGTACTTC.

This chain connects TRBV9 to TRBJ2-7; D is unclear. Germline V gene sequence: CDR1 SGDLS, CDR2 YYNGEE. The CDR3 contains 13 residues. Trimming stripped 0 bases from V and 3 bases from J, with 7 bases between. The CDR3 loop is CASSVEAYYEQYV. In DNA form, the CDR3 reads TGTGCCAGCAGCGTAGAGGCCTACTACGAGCAGTACGTC.

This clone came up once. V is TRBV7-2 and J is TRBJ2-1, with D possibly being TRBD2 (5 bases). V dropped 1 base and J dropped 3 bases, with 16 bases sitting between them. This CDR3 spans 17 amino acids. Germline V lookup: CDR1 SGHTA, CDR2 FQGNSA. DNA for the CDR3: TGTGCCAGCAGCTTAGAGTTGGCTAGCCTATACTACAATGAGCAGTTCTTC. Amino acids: CASSLELASLYYNEQFF.

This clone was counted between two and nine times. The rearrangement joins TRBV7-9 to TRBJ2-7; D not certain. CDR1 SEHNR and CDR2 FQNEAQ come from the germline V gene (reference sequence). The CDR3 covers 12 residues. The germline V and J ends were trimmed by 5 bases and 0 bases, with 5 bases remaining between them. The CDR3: CASSPTSYEQYF. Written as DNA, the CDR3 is TGTGCCAGCAGCCCTACCTCCTACGAGCAGTACTTC.

The CDR3 DNA sequence: TGTGCCAGCAGTGGCCTCTATGGCGGGGGTAAAACAGATACGCAGTATTTT. Protein sequence: CASSGLYGGGKTDTQYF. The gene calls are TRBV2 and TRBJ2-3; 7 bases map to TRBD2. V was pared by 4 bases and J by 3 bases, with 13 bases of the junction left unmatched. The CDR3 contains 17 residues. Germline V lookup: CDR1 SNHLY, CDR2 FYNNEI.

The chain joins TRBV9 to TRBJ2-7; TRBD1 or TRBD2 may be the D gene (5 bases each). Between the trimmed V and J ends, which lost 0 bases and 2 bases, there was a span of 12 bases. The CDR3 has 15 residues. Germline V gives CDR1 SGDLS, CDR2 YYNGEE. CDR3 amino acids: CASSVASGAAYEQYF. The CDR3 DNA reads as TGTGCCAGCAGCGTAGCATCCGGGGCCGCCTACGAGCAGTACTTC.

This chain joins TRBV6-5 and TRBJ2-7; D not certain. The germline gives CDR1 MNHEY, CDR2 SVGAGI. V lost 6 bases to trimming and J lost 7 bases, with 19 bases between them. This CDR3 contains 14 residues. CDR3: CASRLTPDPLEQYF. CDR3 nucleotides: TGTGCCAGCAGGCTCACTCCGGACCCTTTAGAGCAGTACTTC.

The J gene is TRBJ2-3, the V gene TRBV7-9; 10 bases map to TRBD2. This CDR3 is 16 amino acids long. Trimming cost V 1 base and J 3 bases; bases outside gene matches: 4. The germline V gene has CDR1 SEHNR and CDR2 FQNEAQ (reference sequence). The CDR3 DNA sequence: TGTGCCAGCAGCTTAGGTGCTAGCGGGAGAACAGATACGCAGTATTTT. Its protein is CASSLGASGRTDTQYF.

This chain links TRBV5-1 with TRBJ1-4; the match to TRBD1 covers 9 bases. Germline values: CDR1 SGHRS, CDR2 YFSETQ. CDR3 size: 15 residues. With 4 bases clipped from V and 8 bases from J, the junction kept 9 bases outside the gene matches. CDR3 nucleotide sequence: TGCGCCAGCAGCCCCGGGACAGGGATTACCGAAAAACTGTTTTTT. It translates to CASSPGTGITEKLFF.

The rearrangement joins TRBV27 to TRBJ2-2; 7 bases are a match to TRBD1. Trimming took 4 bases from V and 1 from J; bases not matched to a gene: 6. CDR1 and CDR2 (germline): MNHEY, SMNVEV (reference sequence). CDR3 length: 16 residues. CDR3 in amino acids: CASSSGTVLNTGELFF. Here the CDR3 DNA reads TGTGCCAGCAGTTCCGGGACAGTTCTGAACACCGGGGAGCTGTTTTTT.

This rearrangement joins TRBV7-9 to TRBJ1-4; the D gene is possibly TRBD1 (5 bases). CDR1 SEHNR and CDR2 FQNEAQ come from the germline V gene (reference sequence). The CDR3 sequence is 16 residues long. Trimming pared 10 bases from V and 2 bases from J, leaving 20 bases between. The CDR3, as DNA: TGTGCCACCTCATCCCCGAGGGGAGTTACTAATGAAAAACTGTTTTTT. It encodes CATSSPRGVTNEKLFF.

CDR3: CASSQDPEKNLNSPLHF. CDR3 DNA sequence: TGCGCCAGCAGCCAAGATCCGGAGAAGAACCTAAATTCACCCCTCCACTTT. The chain carries TRBV4-1 and TRBJ1-6; D not resolved. V was trimmed by 0 bases and J by 7 bases, leaving 16 bases between them. Looked up from germline, CDR1 is MGHRA and CDR2 is YSYEKL. The CDR3 spans 17 residues.

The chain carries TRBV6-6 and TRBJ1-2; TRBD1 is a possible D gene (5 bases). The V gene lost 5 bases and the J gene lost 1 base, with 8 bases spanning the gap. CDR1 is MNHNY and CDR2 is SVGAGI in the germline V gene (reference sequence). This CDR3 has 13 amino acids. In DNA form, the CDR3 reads TGTGCCAGCAGTAGGGGTTTTAACTATGGCTACACCTTC. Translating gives CASSRGFNYGYTF.

For the CDR3, the DNA is TGTGCCAGCAGCTTTCTTTCCGGGACAGGGGAAGCTTTCTTT. It encodes CASSFLSGTGEAFF. This rearrangement joins TRBV5-8 to TRBJ1-1; 9 nucleotides line up with TRBD1. V lost 2 bases, J lost 8 bases, and 7 bases stayed unmatched. The CDR3 totals 14 residues. Germline V CDR1 and CDR2: SGHTS, YDEGEE.

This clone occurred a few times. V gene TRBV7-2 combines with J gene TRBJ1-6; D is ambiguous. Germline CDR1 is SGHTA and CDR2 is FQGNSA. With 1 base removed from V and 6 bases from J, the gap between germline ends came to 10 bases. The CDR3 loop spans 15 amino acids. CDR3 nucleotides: TGTGCCAGCAGCTTAGATGTTGGTGCTAATTCACCCCTCCACTTT. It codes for CASSLDVGANSPLHF.

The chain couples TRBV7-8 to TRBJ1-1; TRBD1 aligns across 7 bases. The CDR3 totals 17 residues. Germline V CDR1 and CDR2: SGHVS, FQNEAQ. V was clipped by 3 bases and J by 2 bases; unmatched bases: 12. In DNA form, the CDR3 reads TGTGCCAGCAGCTTCCCCACCGGGACAGAGATTAACACTGAAGCTTTCTTT. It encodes CASSFPTGTEINTEAFF.

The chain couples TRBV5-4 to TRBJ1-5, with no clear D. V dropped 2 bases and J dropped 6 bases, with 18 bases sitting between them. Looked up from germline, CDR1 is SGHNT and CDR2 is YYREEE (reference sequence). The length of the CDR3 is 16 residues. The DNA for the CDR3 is TGTGCCAGCAGCTTATGGGCCTCGGATGTACGTCAGCCCCAGCATTTT. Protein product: CASSLWASDVRQPQHF.